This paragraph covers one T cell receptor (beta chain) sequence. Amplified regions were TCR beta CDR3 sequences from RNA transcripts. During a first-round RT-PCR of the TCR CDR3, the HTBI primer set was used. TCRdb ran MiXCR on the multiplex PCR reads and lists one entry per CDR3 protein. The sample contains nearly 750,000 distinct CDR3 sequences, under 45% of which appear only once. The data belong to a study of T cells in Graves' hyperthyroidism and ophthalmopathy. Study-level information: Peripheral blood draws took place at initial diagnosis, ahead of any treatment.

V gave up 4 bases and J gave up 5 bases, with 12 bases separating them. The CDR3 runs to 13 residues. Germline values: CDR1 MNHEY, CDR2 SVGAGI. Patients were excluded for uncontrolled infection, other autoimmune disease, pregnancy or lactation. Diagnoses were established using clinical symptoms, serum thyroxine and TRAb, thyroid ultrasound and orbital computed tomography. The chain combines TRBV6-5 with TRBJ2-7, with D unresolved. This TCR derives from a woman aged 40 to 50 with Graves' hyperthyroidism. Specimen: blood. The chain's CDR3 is CASSSPVLNEQYF. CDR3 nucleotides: TGTGCCAGCAGTTCCCCCGTGTTAAACGAGCAGTACTTC.